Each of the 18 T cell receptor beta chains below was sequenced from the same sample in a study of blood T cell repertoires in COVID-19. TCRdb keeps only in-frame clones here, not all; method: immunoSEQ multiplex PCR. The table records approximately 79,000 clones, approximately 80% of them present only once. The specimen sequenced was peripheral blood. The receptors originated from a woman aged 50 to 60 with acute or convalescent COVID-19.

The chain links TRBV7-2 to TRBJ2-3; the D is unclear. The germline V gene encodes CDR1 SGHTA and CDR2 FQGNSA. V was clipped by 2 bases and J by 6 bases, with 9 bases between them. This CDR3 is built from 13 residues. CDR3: CASSLLRYDTQYF. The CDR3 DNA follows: TGTGCCAGCAGCTTATTACGGTACGATACGCAGTATTTT.

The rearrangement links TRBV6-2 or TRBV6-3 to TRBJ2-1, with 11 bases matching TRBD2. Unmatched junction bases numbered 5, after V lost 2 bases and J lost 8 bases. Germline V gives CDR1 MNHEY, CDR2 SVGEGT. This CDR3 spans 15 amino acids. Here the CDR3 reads CASSYLSGGVDEQFF. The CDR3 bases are TGTGCCAGCAGTTACCTTAGCGGGGGGGTGGATGAGCAGTTCTTC.

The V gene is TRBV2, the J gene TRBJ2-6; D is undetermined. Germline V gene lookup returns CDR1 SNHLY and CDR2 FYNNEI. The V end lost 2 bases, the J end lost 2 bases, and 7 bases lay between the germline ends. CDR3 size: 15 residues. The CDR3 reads CASSESHPGANVLTF. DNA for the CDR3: TGTGCCAGCAGTGAAAGCCACCCTGGGGCCAACGTCCTGACTTTC.

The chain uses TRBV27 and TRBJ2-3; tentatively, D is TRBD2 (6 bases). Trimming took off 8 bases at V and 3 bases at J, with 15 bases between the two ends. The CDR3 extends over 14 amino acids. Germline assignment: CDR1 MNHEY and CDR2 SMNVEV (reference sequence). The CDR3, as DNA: TGTGCCAGCGCCTTGACTAGAGTGACAGATACGCAGTATTTT. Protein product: CASALTRVTDTQYF.

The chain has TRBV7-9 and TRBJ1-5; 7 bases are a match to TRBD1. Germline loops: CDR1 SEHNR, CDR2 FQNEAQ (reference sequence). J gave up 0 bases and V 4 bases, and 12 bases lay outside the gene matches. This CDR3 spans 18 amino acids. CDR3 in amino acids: CASSSDRGTADSNQPQHF. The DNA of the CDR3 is TGTGCCAGCAGCTCCGACCGAGGGACAGCTGATAGCAATCAGCCCCAGCATTTT. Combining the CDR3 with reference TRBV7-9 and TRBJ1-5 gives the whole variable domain DTGVSQNPRHKITKRGQNVTFRCDPISEHNRLYWYRQTLGQGPEFLTYFQNEAQLEKSRLLSDRFSAERPKGSFSTLEIQRTEQGDSAMYLCASSSDRGTADSNQPQHFGDGTRLSIL.

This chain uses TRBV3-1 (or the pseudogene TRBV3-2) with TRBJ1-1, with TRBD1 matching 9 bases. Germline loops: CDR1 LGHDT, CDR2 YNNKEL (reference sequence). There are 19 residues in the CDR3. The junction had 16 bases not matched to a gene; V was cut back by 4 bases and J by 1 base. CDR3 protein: CASSLTSTGGPRRNTEAFF. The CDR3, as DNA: TGTGCCAGCAGCCTGACCTCAACAGGGGGCCCAAGGAGGAACACTGAAGCTTTCTTT.

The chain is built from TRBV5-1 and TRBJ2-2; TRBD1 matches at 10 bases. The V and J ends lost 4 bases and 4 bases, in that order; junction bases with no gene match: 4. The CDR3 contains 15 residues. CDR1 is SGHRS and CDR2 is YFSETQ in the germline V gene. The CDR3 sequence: CASSAGTGATGELFF. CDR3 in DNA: TGCGCCAGCAGCGCCGGGACAGGGGCCACCGGGGAGCTGTTTTTT.

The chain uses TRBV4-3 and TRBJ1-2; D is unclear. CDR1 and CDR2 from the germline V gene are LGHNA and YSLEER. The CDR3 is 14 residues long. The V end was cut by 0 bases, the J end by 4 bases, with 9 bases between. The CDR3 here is CASSQDPVPYGYTF. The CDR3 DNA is TGCGCCAGCAGCCAAGATCCAGTCCCCTATGGCTACACCTTC.

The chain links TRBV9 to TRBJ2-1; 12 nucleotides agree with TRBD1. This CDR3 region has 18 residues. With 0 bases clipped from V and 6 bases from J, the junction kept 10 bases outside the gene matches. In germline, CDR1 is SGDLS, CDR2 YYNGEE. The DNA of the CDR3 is TGTGCCAGCAGCGTAGATAGTGGAGGGACAGGGGGCTTCAATGAGCAGTTCTTC. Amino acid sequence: CASSVDSGGTGGFNEQFF.

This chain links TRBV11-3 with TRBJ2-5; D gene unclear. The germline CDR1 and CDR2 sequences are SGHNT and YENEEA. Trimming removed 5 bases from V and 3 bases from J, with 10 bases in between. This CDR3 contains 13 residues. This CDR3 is CASSPGPKETQYF. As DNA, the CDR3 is TGTGCCAGCAGCCCTGGGCCCAAAGAGACCCAGTACTTC.

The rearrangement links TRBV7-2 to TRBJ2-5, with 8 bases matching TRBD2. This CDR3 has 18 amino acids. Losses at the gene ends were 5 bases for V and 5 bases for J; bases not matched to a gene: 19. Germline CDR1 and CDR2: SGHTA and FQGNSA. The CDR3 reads CASSPLGSLAGGRETQYF. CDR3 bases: TGTGCCAGCAGCCCTCTGGGGAGTCTGGCGGGGGGCCGGGAGACCCAGTACTTC.

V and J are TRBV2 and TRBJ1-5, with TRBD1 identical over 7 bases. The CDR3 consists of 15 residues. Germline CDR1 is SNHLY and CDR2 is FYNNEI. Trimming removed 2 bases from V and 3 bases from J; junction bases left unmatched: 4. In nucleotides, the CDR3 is TGTGCCAGCAGTGAAATGGGACAGAACAATCAGCCCCAGCATTTT. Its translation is CASSEMGQNNQPQHF.

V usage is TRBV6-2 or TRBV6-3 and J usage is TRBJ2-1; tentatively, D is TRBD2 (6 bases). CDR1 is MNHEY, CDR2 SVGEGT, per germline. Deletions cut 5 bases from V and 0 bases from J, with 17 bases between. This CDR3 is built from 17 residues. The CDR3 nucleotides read TGTGCCAGCAGTATTCCCCGCGGGGATTACTCCTACAATGAGCAGTTCTTC. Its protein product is CASSIPRGDYSYNEQFF.

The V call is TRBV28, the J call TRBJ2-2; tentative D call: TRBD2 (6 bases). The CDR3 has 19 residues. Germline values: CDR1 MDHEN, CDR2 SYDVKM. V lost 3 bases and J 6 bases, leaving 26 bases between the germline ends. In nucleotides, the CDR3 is TGTGCCAGCAGTTTTTCCCCGGGCTACTCGCTCGCGGGGCCCGGGGAGCTGTTTTTT. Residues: CASSFSPGYSLAGPGELFF.

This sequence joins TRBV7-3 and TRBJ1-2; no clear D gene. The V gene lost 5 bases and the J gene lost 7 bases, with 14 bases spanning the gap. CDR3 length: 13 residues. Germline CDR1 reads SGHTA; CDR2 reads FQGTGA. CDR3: CASSLTEGAGYTF. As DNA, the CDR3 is TGTGCCAGCAGCCTCACGGAGGGCGCTGGCTACACCTTC.

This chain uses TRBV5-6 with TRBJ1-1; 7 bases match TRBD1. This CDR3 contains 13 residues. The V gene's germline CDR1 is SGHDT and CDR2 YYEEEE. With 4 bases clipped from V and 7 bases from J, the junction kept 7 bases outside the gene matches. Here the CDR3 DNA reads TGTGCCAGCAGCCTAGGGACAGCCAGTGAAGCTTTCTTT. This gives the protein CASSLGTASEAFF.

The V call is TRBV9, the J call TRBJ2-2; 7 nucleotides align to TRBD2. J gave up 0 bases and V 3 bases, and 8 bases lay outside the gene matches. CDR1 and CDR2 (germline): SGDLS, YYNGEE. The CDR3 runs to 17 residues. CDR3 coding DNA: TGTGCCAGCAGCGAGAGGGGCAGCGGGGCGAACACCGGGGAGCTGTTTTTT. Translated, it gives CASSERGSGANTGELFF.

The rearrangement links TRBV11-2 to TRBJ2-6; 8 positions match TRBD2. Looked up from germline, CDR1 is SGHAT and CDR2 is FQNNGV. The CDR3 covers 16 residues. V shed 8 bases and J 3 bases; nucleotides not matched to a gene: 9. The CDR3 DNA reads TGTGCCAGCCAATCCGGGGGGGGCCTTGGGGCCAACGTCCTGACTTTC. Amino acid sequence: CASQSGGGLGANVLTF.